Listed here are 11 T cell receptor beta chains from one sample, sequenced in a study of glioma-infiltrating T cells. Using RNA template, CDR3s of TCR alpha and beta were amplified with iRepertoire arm-PCR. TCRdb redid the calling of the multiplex PCR reads with MiXCR, one entry per CDR3 protein. In the table there are some 22,000 distinct CDR3 sequences, 20% to 25% of which are singletons. Sequencing was carried out using glioma tissue, nonneoplastic brain tissue, or PBMCs (not recorded which). The receptor set was obtained from a human donor with low-grade glioma or glioblastoma, undergoing nonglioma brain surgery, or in good health (not recorded which).

With respect to this clonotype: One base away lies a much larger clone, so this may be a sequencing read error. The chain links TRBV20-1 to TRBJ2-1; D might be TRBD1 (6 bases). The germline V and J ends were trimmed by 5 bases and 7 bases, with 18 bases remaining between them. Germline V CDR1 and CDR2: DFQATT, SNEGSKA (reference sequence). This CDR3 region has 14 residues. CDR3 coding DNA: TGCAGTGCTCGTAAGGCAGGGGACGGGAATGAGCAGTTCTTC. The encoded protein is CSARKAGDGNEQFF.

In this sample, this clonotype turned up a few times. J is TRBJ2-1 and V is TRBV19, with D uncertain. Between the trimmed V and J ends, which lost 7 bases and 0 bases, there was a span of 7 bases. CDR1 is LNHDA, CDR2 SQIVND, per germline (reference sequence). The CDR3 is made up of 13 amino acids. The CDR3 DNA reads as TGTGCCAGTACCACGAGCTCCTACAATGAGCAGTTCTTC. It translates to CASTTSSYNEQFF.

This clonotype was counted at least ten times. The J gene is TRBJ2-3, the V gene TRBV2; D gene ambiguous. The CDR3 has 15 residues. Germline V lookup: CDR1 SNHLY, CDR2 FYNNEI. The ends were cut back, 3 bases at V and 0 bases at J, with 10 bases in the middle. CDR3 DNA: TGTGCCAGCAGTGATCGAGCACTTAGCACAGATACGCAGTATTTT. Its protein is CASSDRALSTDTQYF.

Only a few counts were recorded for this clonotype. This sequence joins TRBV5-1 and TRBJ1-1; 8 nucleotides agree with TRBD1. The CDR3 consists of 13 residues. V was pared by 5 bases and J by 6 bases, with 6 bases of the junction left unmatched. Germline values: CDR1 SGHRS, CDR2 YFSETQ. The CDR3 DNA sequence: TGCGCCAGCAGGACAGGGGACCGGGCTGAAGCTTTCTTT. Encoded protein: CASRTGDRAEAFF.

The chain links TRBV7-6 to TRBJ2-2; weak D call: TRBD2 (6 bases). CDR1 is SGHVS, CDR2 FNYEAQ, per germline. V dropped 5 bases and J dropped 4 bases, with 14 bases sitting between them. This CDR3 comprises 15 residues. CDR3 DNA: TGTGCCAGCAGCCCCCGACTAGTCTCCACCGGGGAGCTGTTTTTT. This gives the protein CASSPRLVSTGELFF.

About this clonotype: This may be a read error: a much more frequent sequence differs by one nucleotide. This CDR3 fails to terminate in the conserved phenylalanine or tryptophan, so it likely reflects a read error. The rearrangement joins TRBV7-9 to TRBJ2-5; D gene ambiguous. CDR3 length: 15 amino acids. Looked up from germline, CDR1 is SEHNR and CDR2 is FQNEAQ (reference sequence). The V end lost 1 base, the J end lost 2 bases, and 11 bases lay between the germline ends. The DNA of the CDR3 is TGTGCCAGCAGCTTAGAACCGGGTCCACAAGAGACCCAGTACTCC. This sequence encodes CASSLEPGPQETQYS.

The sample holds many counts of this clonotype. The rearrangement joins TRBV20-1 to TRBJ1-5, with 7 bases identical to TRBD1. V lost 4 bases to trimming and J lost 6 bases; unmatched junction nucleotides: 12. From germline, CDR1 is DFQATT and CDR2 SNEGSKA (reference sequence). This CDR3 is built from 15 residues. Written as DNA, the CDR3 is TGCAGTGCTAACGAACAGGGGTCGGGACGTCAGCCCCAGCATTTT. It yields the protein CSANEQGSGRQPQHF.

A word on this clonotype: A read error may explain this, as a much larger clone is one base away. The rearrangement links TRBV10-3 to TRBJ1-1, with no clear D. CDR1 and CDR2 from the germline V gene are ENHRY and SYGVKD. The CDR3 has 11 residues. CDR3 loop: CAISTSGEASF. CDR3 in DNA: TGTGCCATCTCGACTTCTGGTGAAGCTTCCTTT.

This clonotype counts as medium-sized. This chain uses TRBV6-1 with TRBJ1-6; 9 nucleotides match TRBD1. V trimming: 5 bases; J trimming: 10 bases; junction bases outside the gene matches: 6. The CDR3 is 14 amino acids. Germline-derived CDR1 and CDR2 are MNHNS and SASEGT. The DNA for the CDR3 is TGTGCCAGCAGTATCCGGGACAGGGACTCACCCCTCCACTTT. Translating gives CASSIRDRDSPLHF.

There are many counts of this clonotype. The chain joins TRBV6-2 or TRBV6-3 to TRBJ1-3; 7 bases are shared with TRBD1. CDR3 length: 14 residues. The V segment lost 4 bases and the J segment 4 bases; nucleotides outside the gene matches: 4. CDR1 is MNHEY, CDR2 SVGEGT, per germline. DNA of the CDR3: TGTGCCAGCAGTTCCACAGGGGAAGGAAACACCATATATTTT. Protein product: CASSSTGEGNTIYF.

As to this clonotype: The junction departs from germline at one end; a sequencing error may be responsible. The V and J genes are TRBV20-1 and TRBJ2-1, with D maybe TRBD1 (5 bases). Germline CDR1 and CDR2: DFQATT and SNEGSKA (reference sequence). CDR3 length: 17 amino acids. The CDR3 reads CSATRASGSISYNEQLF. The CDR3 nucleotides read TGCAGTGCCACCAGGGCTAGTGGGTCCATCTCCTACAATGAGCAGCTCTTC.